This T cell receptor (beta chain) was found in a study of naive CD8 T cells in extremely preterm neonates. With regard to this clone: Its antigen remains unidentified.

Trimming removed 6 bases from V and 0 bases from J, with 6 bases in between. The CDR3 is 12 amino acids. CDR1 is MNHNY and CDR2 is SVGAGI in the germline V gene (reference sequence). Sequenced by immunoSEQ multiplex PCR; TCRdb stores in-frame clones only, minus some. The sample includes 21,000 or so clones, around 88% seen only once; the top ten take 0.7% to 1%. Findings of the study overall: iChao1 richness was lowest in preterm neonates, significantly versus all ages. Preterm CDR3s were shorter than older groups', with fewer N additions and less trimming.

Extremely preterm deliveries at about 23-27 weeks of gestation provided the preterm samples. Each sample had roughly 20,000–100,000 sorted naive CD8+ T cells. This TCR was sampled from a boy who was born preterm. V usage is TRBV6-6 and J usage is TRBJ2-7; D perhaps matches TRBD1 (6 bases). The material sequenced was naive CD8+ T cells from cord blood. CDR3 DNA: TGTGCCAGCAGGGACAGCTCCTACGAGCAGTACTTC. This translates into CASRDSSYEQYF.